This T cell receptor beta chain was documented in a study of neurological immune-mediated disorders. The study, taken as a whole, reports: With the multiple sclerosis repertoire cluster, neither clinical nor MRI features showed any association. The repertoires of 18 of 34 multiple sclerosis patients fell into one related-CDR3 cluster (a possible signature) under phylogenetic grouping. The study found the most TCR clonal expansion in HTLV-1-associated myelopathy and the least in multiple sclerosis, below healthy controls.

The cDNA was synthesized by 5'RACE incorporating 10-nucleotide random UMIs. TCRdb reanalysed the 5' RACE reads using MiXCR and keeps one entry per CDR3 protein. The sample holds nearly 60,000 distinct CDR3 sequences; under 4.5% are singletons and the top ten take 3.1%. This clonotype was seen at least ten times. Its antigen is as yet unknown. The germline V and J ends were trimmed by 1 base and 5 bases, with 14 bases remaining between them. CDR3 length equals 15 residues. This TCR came from a woman in her twenties or thirties with multiple sclerosis. The sequenced material came from PBMCs. This sequence joins TRBV12-3 or TRBV12-4 and TRBJ1-1, with D uncertain. In DNA form, the CDR3 reads TGTGCCAGCAGTTTAGTATCGGTATCCCGTACTGAAGCTTTCTTT. Amino acids: CASSLVSVSRTEAFF.